The following is a TCR beta chain sequence with its context. Its cognate antigen is unknown. Trimming left V 10 bases short and J 5 bases short, with 9 bases between. Looked up from germline, CDR1 is SGHRS and CDR2 is YFSETQ. The CDR3 totals 10 residues. This entry belongs to a study of CD8+ T cells in alopecia areata. Study as a whole: The drug, tofacitinib, lasted 6 to 18 months, followed by 6 months off drug. Findings of the study overall: During tofacitinib treatment, many expanded lesional clones remained in scalp and blood.

Treatment here: oral pan-JAK inhibitor, 5-10 mg twice daily. TCR sequencing used cDNA made by reverse transcription of extracted RNA. Sequencing used immunoSEQ multiplex PCR; TCRdb keeps in-frame clones, though not all of them. There are some 100,000 clones in the sample; just under 60% occur only once, and approximately 16% lies in the top ten. Material: CD8+ T cells sorted from blood, obtained at approximately week 60, from a patient treated with tofacitinib. The clonotype comes from a human donor with alopecia areata. The chain recombines TRBV5-1 with TRBJ2-5; possible D gene TRBD2, 6 bases. CDR3 sequence: CAPGGETQYF. The CDR3 region has the DNA TGCGCCCCTGGGGGGGAGACCCAGTACTTC.